Here is one TCR beta chain with its context. Antigen specificity is unknown. Germline CDR1 is SGHNT and CDR2 is YYREEE (reference sequence). This CDR3 is 15 amino acids long. The data originate from a study of CXCR3-negative and CXCR3-positive naive CD8 T cells. Findings and limits, study-wide: Against CXCR3-negative naive cells, CXCR3-positive naive cells showed more hydrophobic TRB CDR3s.

Through 5' RACE with UMI labels, the TRB cDNA libraries were prepared. TCRdb reprocessed the 5' RACE reads and reports one entry per CDR3 protein, with no DNA. The sample's table shows approximately 48,000 distinct CDR3 sequences. Specimen: naive CXCR3+ CD8+ T cells from blood. Subset of the sample: CD45RO-CCR7+CD27+CD95- naive CD8+ T cells expressing CXCR3 (TNR3+). The rearrangement uses TRBV5-4 and TRBJ2-1; TCRdb calls TRBD2, which cannot be checked without DNA. The source is a human donor in good health. Some clones in this sample may be carry-over from other donors' samples. The CDR3 protein is CASSLGSSGGNEQFF. Full variable domain (remainder filled in from reference TRBV5-4 and TRBJ2-1): ETGVTQSPTHLIKTRGQQVTLRCSSQSGHNTVSWYQQALGQGPQFIFQYYREEENGRGNFPPRFSGLQFPNYSSELNVNALELDDSALYLCASSLGSSGGNEQFFGPGTRLTVL.